Below are 15 T cell receptor beta chains sequenced from a single sample in a study of blood T cell repertoires in COVID-19. Sequenced by immunoSEQ multiplex PCR; TCRdb stores in-frame clones only, minus some. The sample has around 230,000 clones, approximately 85% seen once. The sequencing sample was made of peripheral blood. Receptors were obtained from a man aged 50-60 years with COVID-19, enrolled during active disease.

The genes are TRBV20-1 and TRBJ1-1; the D is unclear. This CDR3 has 11 amino acids. CDR1 and CDR2 (germline): DFQATT, SNEGSKA (reference sequence). Trimming left V 3 bases short and J 7 bases short, with 9 bases between. The CDR3 loop reads CSARPRGEAFF. CDR3 DNA sequence: TGCAGTGCTAGGCCCCGGGGTGAAGCTTTCTTT.

V and J are TRBV28 and TRBJ1-1, with D possibly matching TRBD1 (5 bases). Looked up from germline, CDR1 is MDHEN and CDR2 is SYDVKM. V gave up 3 bases and J gave up 5 bases, with 13 bases separating them. The CDR3 contains 14 residues. In DNA, the CDR3 is TGTGCCAGCAGTTTGGTTGGGGGAGGGACTGAAGCTTTCTTT. Translating it yields CASSLVGGGTEAFF.

The genes are TRBV6-1 and TRBJ1-3, with TRBD1 matching 9 bases. The J segment lost 1 base and the V segment lost 3 bases, leaving 1 base of the junction unmatched. Germline CDR1 reads MNHNS; CDR2 reads SASEGT. The CDR3 totals 15 residues. Here the CDR3 DNA reads TGTGCCAGCAGTGAGGGACAGGGTTCTGGAAACACCATATATTTT. This encodes CASSEGQGSGNTIYF.

The V and J genes are TRBV18 and TRBJ1-1, with unresolved D. CDR1 and CDR2 (germline): KGHSH, LQKENI. V lost 0 bases and J lost 1, with 9 bases in between. The CDR3 runs 15 residues. The CDR3 reads CASSPPGRENTEAFF. The CDR3 nucleotides are TGTGCCAGCTCACCACCCGGACGGGAGAACACTGAAGCTTTCTTT. Complete variable domain (other parts from reference TRBV18 and TRBJ1-1): NAGVMQNPRHLVRRRGQEARLRCSPMKGHSHVYWYRQLPEEGLKFMVYLQKENIIDESGMPKERFSAEFPKEGPSILRIQQVVRGDSAAYFCASSPPGRENTEAFFGQGTRLTVV.

The chain recombines TRBV2 with TRBJ1-1, with 7 positions matching TRBD1. The CDR3 runs 13 residues. Germline V gene sequence: CDR1 SNHLY, CDR2 FYNNEI. Trimming took 8 bases from V and 0 from J; bases not matched to a gene: 3. The CDR3, as DNA: TGTGCCAGCGGGACAGTTCTGAACACTGAAGCTTTCTTT. It encodes CASGTVLNTEAFF. Together with reference TRBV2 and TRBJ1-1, the CDR3 gives the full variable domain: EPEVTQTPSHQVTQMGQEVILRCVPISNHLYFYWYRQILGQKVEFLVSFYNNEISEKSEIFDDQFSVERPDGSNFTLKIRSTKLEDSAMYFCASGTVLNTEAFFGQGTRLTVV.

The V call is TRBV28, the J call TRBJ2-6, with no clear D. Trimming removed 3 bases from V and 0 bases from J, with 9 bases in between. The CDR3 spans 16 residues. In germline, CDR1 is MDHEN, CDR2 SYDVKM. CDR3 nucleotide sequence: TGTGCCAGCAGTTTCCTTGGAGACTCTGGGGCCAACGTCCTGACTTTC. It is translated as CASSFLGDSGANVLTF.

A remark on this clone: This sample also contains other DNA sequences that code for the same CDR3. The V gene is TRBV5-1, the J gene TRBJ2-1, with TRBD2 identical over 9 bases. Per germline, CDR1 SGHRS and CDR2 YFSETQ. Unmatched junction bases numbered 5, after V lost 2 bases and J lost 8 bases. The CDR3 is made up of 14 amino acids. The CDR3 DNA reads as TGCGCCAGCAGCTTAGCGGGGGGCAAGGATGAGCAGTTCTTC. This codes for CASSLAGGKDEQFF.

J is TRBJ2-2 and V is TRBV19; 7 bases are a match to TRBD1. From germline, CDR1 is LNHDA and CDR2 SQIVND (reference sequence). The CDR3 runs 14 residues. The V and J ends lost 6 bases and 5 bases, in that order; junction bases with no gene match: 6. In DNA form, the CDR3 reads TGTGCCAGTAGGTCACAGGGGTGGACCGGGGAGCTGTTTTTT. Its protein is CASRSQGWTGELFF.

This chain joins TRBV13 and TRBJ2-3; 9 bases are shared with TRBD2. This CDR3 comprises 18 residues. V was pared by 5 bases and J by 1 base, with 13 bases of the junction left unmatched. The germline V gene has CDR1 PRHDT and CDR2 FYEKMQ (reference sequence). DNA of the CDR3: TGTGCCAGCAGCCAGTCTAGCGGGATTATAAAAGGCACAGATACGCAGTATTTT. Amino acids: CASSQSSGIIKGTDTQYF.

The rearrangement uses TRBV5-1 and TRBJ2-7; D remains unclear. Germline lookup yields CDR1 SGHRS and CDR2 YFSETQ. Deletions cut 7 bases from V and 1 base from J, with 6 bases between. The length of the CDR3 is 11 residues. The CDR3 region is CASSESYEQYF. CDR3 coding DNA: TGCGCCAGCTCTGAGTCCTACGAGCAGTACTTC.

The rearrangement uses TRBV7-3 and TRBJ2-5; 7 positions match TRBD2. With V trimmed by 3 bases and J by 12 bases, 16 bases remained unmatched. This CDR3 is 15 amino acids long. Germline lookup yields CDR1 SGHTA and CDR2 FQGTGA. The CDR3, as DNA: TGTGCCAGCAGCTTGGTCGGTGGTAGCGGGTCTTTTAAGTACTTC. Amino acid sequence: CASSLVGGSGSFKYF.

The V gene is TRBV7-9, the J gene TRBJ2-2, with 7 nucleotides matching TRBD1. Germline loops: CDR1 SEHNR, CDR2 FQNEAQ (reference sequence). Trimming took 4 bases from V and 4 from J; bases not matched to a gene: 6. The CDR3 is made up of 15 amino acids. Written as DNA, the CDR3 is TGTGCCAGCAGCTACGACAGGGCGGGCACCGGGGAGCTGTTTTTT. Its protein is CASSYDRAGTGELFF.

This clone occurred a few times. This chain links TRBV19 with TRBJ1-2; tentatively, D is TRBD1 (6 bases). The CDR3 runs to 13 residues. The germline CDR1 and CDR2 sequences are LNHDA and SQIVND (reference sequence). Trimming pared 3 bases from V and 5 bases from J, leaving 10 bases between. CDR3 residues: CASSMDSLYGYTF. The CDR3 DNA sequence: TGTGCCAGTAGTATGGACAGTTTATATGGCTACACCTTC. The whole variable domain, remainder taken from reference TRBV19 and TRBJ1-2, is DGGITQSPKYLFRKEGQNVTLSCEQNLNHDAMYWYRQDPGQGLRLIYYSQIVNDFQKGDIAEGYSVSREKKESFPLTVTSAQKNPTAFYLCASSMDSLYGYTFGSGTRLTVV.

This clone came up a few times. The V call is TRBV4-2, the J call TRBJ1-6; 7 positions agree with TRBD1. The germline V gene has CDR1 LGHNA and CDR2 YNFKEQ. CDR3 length: 15 residues. V was clipped by 3 bases and J by 8 bases; unmatched bases: 7. The CDR3 bases are TGTGCCAGCAGCCAGGCAACAGGGGTTTATTCACCCCTCCACTTT. Encoded protein: CASSQATGVYSPLHF.

This chain links TRBV9 with TRBJ1-5; D is undetermined. The V gene lost 6 bases and the J gene lost 7 bases, with 5 bases spanning the gap. Germline CDR1 and CDR2: SGDLS and YYNGEE. The CDR3 is made up of 10 amino acids. CDR3 sequence (DNA): TGTGCCAGCAAGCGCCAGCCCCAGCATTTT. Amino acid sequence: CASKRQPQHF. The whole variable domain, remainder taken from reference TRBV9 and TRBJ1-5, is DSGVTQTPKHLITATGQRVTLRCSPRSGDLSVYWYQQSLDQGLQFLIQYYNGEERAKGNILERFSAQQFPDLHSELNLSSLELGDSALYFCASKRQPQHFGDGTRLSIL.